This TCR beta chain was sequenced for a study of CD8+ T cells in alopecia areata. Study overall: Treated patients received oral tofacitinib, 5 to 10 mg twice daily. A 6-month off-drug phase came after tofacitinib, which had lasted 6 to 18 months. Regarding the study as a whole: Throughout tofacitinib, many expanded lesional clones continued to persist in scalp and blood.

Stated treatment: oral pan-JAK inhibitor, 5-10 mg twice daily. Sorting separated CD4+ and CD8+ T cells out of PBMCs. Once RNA had been extracted, it was reverse transcribed into cDNA to act as the sequencing template. Clones were read by immunoSEQ multiplex PCR, and TCRdb kept only the in-frame ones, dropping some. This table has a few hundred thousand clones, less than 45% appearing once. There are 16 residues in the CDR3. CDR1 is MGHRA and CDR2 is YSYEKL in the germline V gene. Trimming stripped 0 bases from V and 3 bases from J, with 12 bases between. In the case of this clone: Its antigen is undetermined.

The sequence came from a human donor with alopecia areata. The V and J genes are TRBV4-1 and TRBJ1-5, with D hard to call. The source was CD4+ T cells sorted from blood, collected around week 30, from a patient treated with tofacitinib. CDR3 sequence reads: CASSQEGLGYNQPQHF. The CDR3 coding sequence is TGCGCCAGCAGCCAAGAAGGTCTCGGGTACAATCAGCCCCAGCATTTT.